This TCR beta chain came from a study of blood T cell repertoires in COVID-19 (TCRdb year 2020). Describing the broader study: Collaborator samples came from the United States, Italy and Spain and covered acute and convalescent phases of COVID-19. The material from the prospective study consisted of cDNA or gDNA derived from T cells, B-cell-depleted T cells, or PBMCs. The dataset comprised deeply sampled blood TCRbeta repertoires from subjects exposed to, actively infected with, or recovered from COVID-19. The repertoires were released in a freely available public database meant as a resource for research on the immune response to SARS-CoV-2. Samples came from the ongoing ImmuneRACE study (first 160 participants) plus 1,254 subjects from 6 global collaborators. Sample metadata almost always included a de-identified subject ID, COVID-19 status, age in years and sex. Where HLA class I and class II types were available, the types were taken from metadata supplied by the sample provider, not from assay-based typing. Overall study outcomes, separate from this receptor: How much clinical and demographic metadata was included differed by source and by participant, and the metadata was provided uncurated.

A second Seattle source provided samples from volunteer blood donors who had recovered from COVID-19. Collaborating institutions collected whole blood in K2EDTA tubes following their own protocols. For TCRbeta analysis, collaborators shipped samples as frozen whole blood, isolated PBMCs, or DNA extracted from either of those sample types. Notes on this clone: Its antigen has not been determined. Base qualities were left out, and no much larger clone turns up one base away.

The immunoSEQ Assay, a bias-controlled multiplex PCR, was used to amplify TCRbeta CDR3 regions from genomic DNA. The paper's processing steps were these. Nucleated cell counts per sample were estimated from amplification of reference gene primers within the assay. To quantify the absolute abundance of each unique TCRbeta CDR3 rearrangement, sequence reads were collapsed and filtered. For each sample, productive Simpson clonality was calculated by taking the square root of Simpson's diversity index across productive rearrangements. This immuneACCESS table, as held by TCRdb, lists in-frame sequences with V and J called but not all clones. Of the missing ones, under half trace to an unresolved V gene in checked studies; the others have no known cause. That table furnishes V, J and clone size, whereas the DNA furnished D and trimming. For this sample there are some 220,000 clones; 84% appear just once. The biggest ten clones account for 3% of the sample.

The receptor was isolated from a young woman who had recovered from COVID-19. The source material was peripheral blood.

The DNA sequence is TGTGCCAGCAGTTACAAATGGGAGCGATCCTACGAGCAGTACTTC. Translation gives CASSYKWERSYEQYF. Recombination linked TRBV6-2 or TRBV6-3 to TRBJ2-7; TRBD2 is a possible D gene, resting on 5 matching bases. V is pared back by 2 bases and J by 1 base, with 12 bases lying between the germline termini. Counted from cysteine to phenylalanine, this CDR3 has 15 amino acids. Just CDR3 DNA is preserved here, 45 bases in frame from base 1. From a lookup of the germline V gene, CDR1 and CDR2 are MNHEY and SVGEGT.